This paragraph covers one T cell receptor beta chain sequence. What it recognizes is unknown. Patients chosen for sequencing had CD8+CD57+ cells that had expanded, as shown by flow cytometry. Each patient carried a diagnosis of severe acquired aplastic anemia. Researchers bead-enriched CD8+CD57+ cells and obtained a mean 1.6 ug DNA. These data are taken from a study of CD8+CD57+ T cells in acquired aplastic anemia. The study, taken as a whole, reports: A set of around 30 CD8+ CDR3 sequences was shared between patients and controls, and these sequences appeared highly expressed in patients. In patients, CD8+CD57+ cells had lower diversity than total CD4+ and CD8+ pools.

This CDR3 is built from 17 residues. From germline, CDR1 is MDHEN and CDR2 SYDVKM. Losses at the gene ends were 4 bases for V and 3 bases for J; bases not matched to a gene: 11. The use of genomic DNA as template underpinned the TCR beta VDJ and CDR3 profiling. TCRdb fed the reads into MiXCR, producing one record per CDR3 protein. The sample has almost 20,000 distinct CDR3 sequences, 30% to 40% seen once. The chain links TRBV28 to TRBJ2-3; 9 bases are shared with TRBD2. The specimen sequenced was CD8+CD57+ T cells sorted from PBMCs. This sample's subset: bead-enriched CD8+CD57+ effector memory T cells from SAA patients. This TCR derives from a human donor with aplastic anemia. The CDR3, as DNA: TGTGCCAGCAGTTCCCCAACTAGCGGGTCCAGGACAGATACGCAGTATTTT. It specifies CASSSPTSGSRTDTQYF.